This is a list of T cell receptor beta chains from one sample in a study of blood T cells in healthy people across ages. One entry per CDR3 protein results from TCRdb running MiXCR on the 5' RACE reads. The top ten hold around 2.1% of the sample, which has roughly 1,800,000 distinct CDR3 sequences, 49% seen once. The sequencing input was blood. These receptors came from a woman between 40 and 55 years old in good health. The CDR3 runs from the conserved cysteine through the conserved F or W. The D gene is left open where the match is weak. Clone size, where shown, is once, few, many, or a class for clones that have expanded.

d_gene	v_gene	j_gene	abundance	CDR3nt	CDR3aa
.	TRBV20-1	TRBJ1-5	once	TGCAGTGCCTGGGCCCAAACCAATCAGCCCCAGCATTTT	CSAWAQTNQPQHF
TRBD2	TRBV4-2	TRBJ2-4	few	TGTGCCAGCAGCCAAGATTCTAGCGGGGGAGCCAAAAACATTCAGTACTTC	CASSQDSSGGAKNIQYF
.	TRBV29-1	TRBJ2-7	few	TGCAGCGTTGAAGGCGGGGAGAGCTCCTACGAGCAGTACTTC	CSVEGGESSYEQYF
.	TRBV25-1	TRBJ1-2	.	TGTGCCAGCAGTGAATTGCATGGCTACACCTTC	CASSELHGYTF
.	TRBV20-1	TRBJ2-7	.	TGCAGTGCTCGGGAGACAAGAAGTGCGGCTTCCTACGAGCAGTACTTC	CSARETRSAASYEQYF
TRBD1	TRBV6-5	TRBJ1-2	few	TGTGCCAGCAGTTACTTAACTAACAGGGGACGACGTGGCTACACCTTC	CASSYLTNRGRRGYTF
TRBD1	TRBV25-1	TRBJ1-2	.	TGTGCCAGCAGTAAGATGACAGGGTCAGCGGATAACTATGGCTACACCTTC	CASSKMTGSADNYGYTF
TRBD2	TRBV7-2	TRBJ2-1	.	TGTGCCAGCAGGGGTAGCGGGGGTCTATACAATGAGCAGTTCTTC	CASRGSGGLYNEQFF
.	TRBV4-1	TRBJ2-1	few	TGCGCCAGCAGCCAAGGCCCGACTAGTAGCGATGAGCAGTTCTTC	CASSQGPTSSDEQFF
TRBD1	TRBV5-1	TRBJ2-1	.	TGCGCCAGCAGCACCGACAGGGGGCCCACTATCTACAATGAGCAGTTCTTC	CASSTDRGPTIYNEQFF
.	TRBV5-1	TRBJ2-7	.	TGCGCCAGCGGCGTAGGGGGACTTTACGAGCAGTACTTC	CASGVGGLYEQYF
.	TRBV13	TRBJ2-1	.	TGTGCCAGCAGCCCCATAGGAGGGTCGAATGAGCAGTTCTTC	CASSPIGGSNEQFF
TRBD1	TRBV14	TRBJ2-2	.	TGTGCCAGCAGCCAGCGACAGGGCTCGAACACCGGGGAGCTGTTTTTT	CASSQRQGSNTGELFF